The next 18 T cell receptor beta chains were all read from a single sample in a study of glioma-infiltrating T cells. Amplification of TCR alpha and beta CDR3 regions from RNA used iRepertoire nested multiplex PCR. TCRdb re-analysed the multiplex PCR reads in MiXCR, keeping a single row per CDR3 protein. Of approximately 190,000 distinct CDR3 sequences in the sample, around 32% were seen once. The source material was glioma tissue, nonneoplastic brain tissue, or PBMCs (not recorded which). The origin of the receptors is a human donor with low-grade glioma or glioblastoma, undergoing nonglioma brain surgery, or in good health (not recorded which).

This clonotype was seen ten or more times. The V gene is TRBV7-3, the J gene TRBJ1-1; no reliable D call. The CDR3 sequence is 13 residues long. Germline loops: CDR1 SGHTA, CDR2 FQGTGA. Trimming pared 5 bases from V and 0 bases from J, leaving 7 bases between. The CDR3 loop is CASSISLNTEAFF. The CDR3 region has the DNA TGTGCCAGCAGCATTTCTTTGAACACTGAAGCTTTCTTT.

This clonotype was detected many times. The V and J genes are TRBV20-1 and TRBJ2-3; tentatively, D is TRBD1 or TRBD2 (7 bases each). The CDR3 loop spans 16 amino acids. V shed 5 bases and J shed 5 bases, with 23 bases lying between them. Germline-derived CDR1 and CDR2 are DFQATT and SNEGSKA (reference sequence). CDR3 residues: CSAGGGLQGILDTQYF. The CDR3, as DNA: TGCAGTGCTGGCGGGGGCCTACAGGGGATATTAGATACGCAGTATTTT.

There are a few counts of this clonotype. V usage is TRBV4-1 and J usage is TRBJ2-3; 11 bases align to TRBD2. The CDR3 length is 20 residues. V was clipped by 0 bases and J by 3 bases; unmatched bases: 14. CDR1 is MGHRA, CDR2 YSYEKL, per germline. The CDR3 nucleotides are TGCGCCAGCAGCCAAGAGATAACCCGACTAGCGGGATTTGGAACAGATACGCAGTATTTT. Its translation is CASSQEITRLAGFGTDTQYF.

In its sample, this clonotype was seen once. This rearrangement joins TRBV27 to TRBJ2-3; TRBD1 aligns across 10 bases. Germline values: CDR1 MNHEY, CDR2 SMNVEV (reference sequence). The CDR3 extends over 15 amino acids. V was clipped by 6 bases and J by 4 bases; unmatched bases: 7. Here the CDR3 reads CASRPGQGIADTQYF. CDR3 bases: TGTGCCAGCAGACCGGGACAGGGGATAGCAGATACGCAGTATTTT.

About this clonotype itself: A read error is possible here, since a much larger clone lies one base away. The CDR3 DNA follows: TGTGCCAGCAGCCAATTCCAGGGGGAGAACACTGAAGCTTTATTT. Protein: CASSQFQGENTEALF. This chain connects TRBV3-1 to TRBJ1-1; 7 nucleotides agree with TRBD1. The CDR3 is 15 residues long. Germline CDR1 and CDR2: LGHDT and YNNKEL (reference sequence).

This clonotype occurred many times. This sequence joins TRBV28 and TRBJ2-1; D uncertain. V was shortened by 8 bases and J by 2 bases, with 13 bases between the two germline ends. The germline CDR1 and CDR2 sequences are MDHEN and SYDVKM. The CDR3 covers 14 residues. CDR3 amino acids: CASDVGRAYNEQFF. Here the CDR3 DNA reads TGTGCCAGCGATGTGGGAAGGGCCTACAATGAGCAGTTCTTC.

This clonotype showed up many times. The rearrangement links TRBV4-1 to TRBJ2-3; no definite D call. Germline CDR1 is MGHRA and CDR2 is YSYEKL. This CDR3 has 13 amino acids. V lost 4 bases, J lost 4 bases, and 9 bases lay in between. The CDR3 here is CASSLLLPDTQYF. CDR3 nucleotide sequence: TGCGCCAGCAGCCTCCTCCTGCCAGATACGCAGTATTTT.

This clonotype showed up many times. V and J are TRBV27 and TRBJ2-5; 10 bases are shared with TRBD1. The V gene's germline CDR1 is MNHEY and CDR2 SMNVEV (reference sequence). The J segment lost 4 bases and the V segment lost 10 bases, leaving 12 bases of the junction unmatched. This CDR3 is 15 amino acids long. CDR3 bases: TGTGCCACCACCAGGTTCGGACAGGGGGGAGAGACCCAGTACTTC. This encodes CATTRFGQGGETQYF.

Worth noting for this clonotype: With a much larger clone just one base away, this may be a read error. The gene calls are TRBV7-2 and TRBJ2-7; a weak D match, TRBD2 (5 bases). CDR3 size: 13 residues. The germline CDR1 and CDR2 sequences are SGHTA and FQGNSA. DNA for the CDR3: TGTGCCAGCAGCACAGTCGGCGGTGGGGAGCGGTACTTC. Its translation: CASSTVGGGERYF. The full variable domain, with the rest looked up from reference TRBV7-2 and TRBJ2-7, is GAGVSQSPSNKVTEKGKDVELRCDPISGHTALYWYRQSLGQGLEFLIYFQGNSAPDKSGLPSDRFSAERTGGSVSTLTIQRTQQEDSAVYLCASSTVGGGERYFGPGTRLTVT.

In this sample, this clonotype turned up a few times. The chain employs TRBV19 and TRBJ1-1; 7 positions agree with TRBD1. The germline CDR1 and CDR2 sequences are LNHDA and SQIVND (reference sequence). V was clipped by 8 bases and J by 4 bases; unmatched bases: 13. CDR3 length: 15 amino acids. CDR3 DNA sequence: TGTGCCAGTGTCCACAGGGGACTCGGAGGCACTGAAGCTTTCTTT. Translated: CASVHRGLGGTEAFF.

Worth noting for this clonotype: One end of the junction does not line up with germline, which may come from a read error. For the CDR3, the DNA is TGTGCCGGCAGTATGGTTAGCGGGAGGAGCTCCTACGAGCAGTACTTC. It translates to CAGSMVSGRSSYEQYF. V and J are TRBV28 and TRBJ2-7; 10 nucleotides match TRBD2. There are 16 residues in the CDR3. Germline V lookup: CDR1 MDHEN, CDR2 SYDVKM.

The rearrangement links TRBV30 to TRBJ1-2; D is unclear. Between the trimmed V and J ends, which lost 6 bases and 5 bases, there was a span of 13 bases. The CDR3 contains 12 residues. CDR1 and CDR2 from the germline V gene are GTSNPN and SVGIG (reference sequence). CDR3 nucleotide sequence: TGTGCCTGCGTAGAGATAAGATATGGCTACACCTTC. Its translation: CACVEIRYGYTF.

This clonotype was detected ten times or more. This chain uses TRBV20-1 with TRBJ2-1; 8 bases match TRBD2. V lost 1 base to trimming and J lost 7 bases; unmatched junction nucleotides: 6. In germline, CDR1 is DFQATT, CDR2 SNEGSKA (reference sequence). This CDR3 comprises 14 residues. The CDR3 DNA reads as TGCAGTGCTAGAGGGGGTAGCGGGGCGAATGAGCAGTTCTTC. It yields the protein CSARGGSGANEQFF.

This clonotype was seen a few times. V and J are TRBV19 and TRBJ2-1, with D perhaps matching TRBD2 (6 bases). The ends were cut back, 10 bases at V and 1 base at J, with 11 bases in the middle. The length of the CDR3 is 13 residues. Germline V gives CDR1 LNHDA, CDR2 SQIVND (reference sequence). This CDR3 reads CATRLDSYNEQFF. DNA of the CDR3: TGTGCCACCCGACTAGATTCCTACAATGAGCAGTTCTTC. The full variable domain, rest sourced from reference TRBV19 and TRBJ2-1, is DGGITQSPKYLFRKEGQNVTLSCEQNLNHDAMYWYRQDPGQGLRLIYYSQIVNDFQKGDIAEGYSVSREKKESFPLTVTSAQKNPTAFYLCATRLDSYNEQFFGPGTRLTVL.

The chain joins TRBV19 to TRBJ2-1; maybe TRBD2 (5 bases). The germline V and J ends were trimmed by 3 bases and 4 bases, with 13 bases remaining between them. The CDR3 runs to 15 residues. The germline V gene has CDR1 LNHDA and CDR2 SQIVND (reference sequence). The CDR3 sequence is CASSMEAFRYNEQFF. The CDR3 DNA is TGTGCCAGTAGTATGGAGGCATTCCGTTACAATGAGCAGTTCTTC.

This clonotype has a single count. The chain couples TRBV5-6 to TRBJ2-7; 8 bases align to TRBD2. CDR1 is SGHDT and CDR2 is YYEEEE in the germline V gene. The ends lost 5 bases at V and 3 bases at J; junction bases unmatched: 7. The CDR3 covers 14 residues. The CDR3 sequence: CASSTGLGVYEQYF. CDR3 coding DNA: TGTGCCAGCAGTACGGGACTAGGAGTCTACGAGCAGTACTTC.

The V gene is TRBV7-2, the J gene TRBJ2-5; 11 positions match TRBD2. Germline assignment: CDR1 SGHTA and CDR2 FQGNSA. V shed 5 bases and J 4 bases; nucleotides not matched to a gene: 6. The CDR3 totals 15 residues. The CDR3 region is CASSQRLAGIETQYF. In DNA, the CDR3 is TGTGCCAGCAGCCAGAGACTAGCGGGAATAGAGACCCAGTACTTC.

This clonotype has at least ten counts. This chain links TRBV6-6 with TRBJ2-1, with TRBD2 identical over 7 bases. CDR1 and CDR2 from the germline V gene are MNHNY and SVGAGI (reference sequence). CDR3 size: 17 residues. J gave up 0 bases and V 2 bases, and 7 bases lay outside the gene matches. Here the CDR3 reads CASSYRVAGTSYNEQFF. CDR3 DNA sequence: TGTGCCAGCAGTTACAGGGTAGCGGGTACCTCCTACAATGAGCAGTTCTTC.